This T cell receptor beta chain was captured in a study of blood T cells in healthy people across ages. Study context: About one barcoded beta molecule per two T cells came from capture by template switching.

V was trimmed by 1 base and J by 2 bases, leaving 6 bases between them. In germline, CDR1 is SGHKS, CDR2 YYEKEE (reference sequence). There are 13 residues in the CDR3. A remark on this clonotype: Its specificity is unknown.

Study-level results: Long-lived and aged donors differed, with more naive CD4+ cells and higher diversity in the long-lived.

It was with a sample-barcoded 5' primer and a J-beta primer mix that a second PCR of roughly 7 to 11 cycles was run. One entry per CDR3 protein, called by TCRdb with MiXCR from the 5' RACE reads. The repertoire has around 500,000 distinct CDR3 sequences, around 48% of them found once; the top ten carry 20% to 25%. The sequenced sample was blood. The chain carries TRBV5-5 and TRBJ2-5, with D hard to call. This receptor was identified in a man older than 75 in good health. CDR3 sequence: CASSLTSQETQYF. CDR3 DNA: TGTGCCAGCAGCTTGACCTCGCAAGAGACCCAGTACTTC. Combining the CDR3 with reference TRBV5-5 and TRBJ2-5 gives the whole variable domain DAGVTQSPTHLIKTRGQQVTLRCSPISGHKSVSWYQQVLGQGPQFIFQYYEKEERGRGNFPDRFSARQFPNYSSELNVNALLLGDSALYLCASSLTSQETQYFGPGTRLLVL.